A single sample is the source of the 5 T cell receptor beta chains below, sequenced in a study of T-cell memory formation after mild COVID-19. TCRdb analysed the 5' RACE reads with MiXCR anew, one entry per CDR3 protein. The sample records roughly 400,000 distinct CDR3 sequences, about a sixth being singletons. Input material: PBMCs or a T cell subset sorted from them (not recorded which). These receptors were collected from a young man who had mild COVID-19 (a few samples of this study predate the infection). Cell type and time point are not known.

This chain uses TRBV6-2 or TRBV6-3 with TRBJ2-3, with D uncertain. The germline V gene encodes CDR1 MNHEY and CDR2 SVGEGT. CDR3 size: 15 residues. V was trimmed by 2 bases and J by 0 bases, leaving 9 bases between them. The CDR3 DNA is TGTGCCAGCAGTTACAGGAGAGCTAGCACAGATACGCAGTATTTT. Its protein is CASSYRRASTDTQYF.

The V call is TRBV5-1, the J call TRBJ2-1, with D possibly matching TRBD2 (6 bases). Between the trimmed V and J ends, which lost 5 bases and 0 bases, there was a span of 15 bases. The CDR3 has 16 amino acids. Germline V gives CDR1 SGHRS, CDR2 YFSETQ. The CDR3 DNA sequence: TGCGCCAGCAGGACACTAGCCACCTCCTCCTACAATGAGCAGTTCTTC. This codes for CASRTLATSSYNEQFF.

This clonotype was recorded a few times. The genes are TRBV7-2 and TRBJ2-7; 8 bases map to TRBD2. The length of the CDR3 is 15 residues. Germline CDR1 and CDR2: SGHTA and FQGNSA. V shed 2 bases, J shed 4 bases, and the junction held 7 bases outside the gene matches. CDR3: CASSLFAGGGYEQYF. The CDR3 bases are TGTGCCAGCAGCTTATTTGCCGGCGGGGGGTACGAGCAGTACTTC.

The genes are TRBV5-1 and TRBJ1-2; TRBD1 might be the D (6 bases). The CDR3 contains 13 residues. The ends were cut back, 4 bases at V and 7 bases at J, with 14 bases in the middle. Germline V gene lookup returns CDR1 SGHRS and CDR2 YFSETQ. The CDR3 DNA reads TGCGCCAGCAGCAGGACATCAGGGGTTGGCTACACCTTC. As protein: CASSRTSGVGYTF.

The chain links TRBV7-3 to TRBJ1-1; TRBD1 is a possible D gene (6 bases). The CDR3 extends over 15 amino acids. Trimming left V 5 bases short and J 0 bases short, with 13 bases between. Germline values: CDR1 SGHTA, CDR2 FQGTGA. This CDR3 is CASSLGHSMNTEAFF. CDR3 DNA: TGTGCCAGCAGCCTGGGACACTCCATGAACACTGAAGCTTTCTTT.